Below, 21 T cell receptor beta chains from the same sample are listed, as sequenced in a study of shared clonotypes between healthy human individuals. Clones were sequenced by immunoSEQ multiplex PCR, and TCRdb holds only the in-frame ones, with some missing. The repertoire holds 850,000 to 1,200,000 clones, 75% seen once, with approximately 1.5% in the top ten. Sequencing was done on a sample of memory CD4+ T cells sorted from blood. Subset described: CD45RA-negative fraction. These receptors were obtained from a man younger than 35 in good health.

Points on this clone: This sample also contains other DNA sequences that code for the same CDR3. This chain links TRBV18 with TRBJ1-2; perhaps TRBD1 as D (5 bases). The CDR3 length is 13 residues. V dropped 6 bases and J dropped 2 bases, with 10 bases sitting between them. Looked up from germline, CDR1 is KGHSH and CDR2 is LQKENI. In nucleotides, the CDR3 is TGTGCCAGCTCCCCGGACAAAAACTATGGCTACACCTTC. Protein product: CASSPDKNYGYTF.

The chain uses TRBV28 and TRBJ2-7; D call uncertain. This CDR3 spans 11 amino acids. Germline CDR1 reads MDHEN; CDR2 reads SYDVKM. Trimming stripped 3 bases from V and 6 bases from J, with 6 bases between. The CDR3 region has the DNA TGTGCCAGCAGTTTGGGAAGCGAGCAGTACTTC. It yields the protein CASSLGSEQYF.

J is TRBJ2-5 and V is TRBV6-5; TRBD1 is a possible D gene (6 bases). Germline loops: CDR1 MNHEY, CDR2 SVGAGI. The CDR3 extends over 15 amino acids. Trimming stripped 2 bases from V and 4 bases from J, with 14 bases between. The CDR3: CASSYGDTEIETQYF. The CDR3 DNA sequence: TGTGCCAGCAGTTACGGGGACACAGAAATAGAGACCCAGTACTTC.

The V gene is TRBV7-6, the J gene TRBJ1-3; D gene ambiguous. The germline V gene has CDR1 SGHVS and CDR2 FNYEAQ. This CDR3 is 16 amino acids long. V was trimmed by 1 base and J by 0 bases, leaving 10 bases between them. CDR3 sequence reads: CASSLGSGTSGNTIYF. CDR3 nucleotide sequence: TGTGCCAGCAGCTTAGGCTCAGGAACCTCTGGAAACACCATATATTTT.

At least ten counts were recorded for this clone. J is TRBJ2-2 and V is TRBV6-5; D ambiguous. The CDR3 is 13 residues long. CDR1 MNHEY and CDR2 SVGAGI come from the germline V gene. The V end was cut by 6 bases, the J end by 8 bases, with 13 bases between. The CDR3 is CASRFRSWGELFF. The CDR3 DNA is TGTGCCAGCAGATTCCGGTCCTGGGGGGAGCTGTTTTTT.

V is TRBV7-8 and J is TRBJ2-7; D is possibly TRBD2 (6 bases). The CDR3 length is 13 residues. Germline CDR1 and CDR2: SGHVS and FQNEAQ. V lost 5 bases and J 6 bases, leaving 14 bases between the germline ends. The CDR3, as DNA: TGTGCCAGCAGCCGGGACTGGGAGCGCGAGCAGTACTTC. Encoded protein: CASSRDWEREQYF. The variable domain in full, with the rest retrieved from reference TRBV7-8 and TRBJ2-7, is GAGVSQSPRYKVAKRGQDVALRCDPISGHVSLFWYQQALGQGPEFLTYFQNEAQLDKSGLPSDRFFAERPEGSVSTLKIQRTQQEDSAVYLCASSRDWEREQYFGPGTRLTVT.

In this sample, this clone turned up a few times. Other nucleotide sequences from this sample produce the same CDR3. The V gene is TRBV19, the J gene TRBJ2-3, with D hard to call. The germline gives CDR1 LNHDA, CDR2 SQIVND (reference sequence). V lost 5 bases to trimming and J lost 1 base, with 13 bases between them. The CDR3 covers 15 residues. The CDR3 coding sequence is TGTGCCAGTAGTTCCGGATCCGTCCGCACAGATACGCAGTATTTT. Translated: CASSSGSVRTDTQYF.

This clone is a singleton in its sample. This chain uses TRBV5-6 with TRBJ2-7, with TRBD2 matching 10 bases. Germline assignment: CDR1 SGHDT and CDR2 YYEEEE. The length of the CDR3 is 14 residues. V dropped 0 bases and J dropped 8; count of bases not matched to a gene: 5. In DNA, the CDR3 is TGTGCCAGCAGCTTGGCACTAGCGGGGCACCAGCAGTACTTC. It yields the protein CASSLALAGHQQYF.

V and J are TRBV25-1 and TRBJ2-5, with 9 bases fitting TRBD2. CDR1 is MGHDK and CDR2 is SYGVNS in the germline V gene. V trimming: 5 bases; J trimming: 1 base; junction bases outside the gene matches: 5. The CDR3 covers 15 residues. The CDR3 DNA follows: TGTGCCAGCAGTCAAGCGGGGGGCTTCCAAGAGACCCAGTACTTC. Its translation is CASSQAGGFQETQYF. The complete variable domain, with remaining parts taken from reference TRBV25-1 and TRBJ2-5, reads EADIYQTPRYLVIGTGKKITLECSQTMGHDKMYWYQQDPGMELHLIHYSYGVNSTEKGDLSSESTVSRIRTEHFPLTLESARPSHTSQYLCASSQAGGFQETQYFGPGTRLLVL.

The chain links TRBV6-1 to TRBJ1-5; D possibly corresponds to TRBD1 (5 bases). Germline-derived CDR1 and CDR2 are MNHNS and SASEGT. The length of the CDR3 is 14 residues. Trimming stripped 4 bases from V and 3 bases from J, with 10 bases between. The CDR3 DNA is TGTGCCAGCAGTGCGGGGCAGCCCAATCAGCCCCAGCATTTT. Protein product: CASSAGQPNQPQHF.

In DNA form, the CDR3 reads TGCGCCAGCAGCCAAGATCATACTAGCGGGTTTTGGAATGAGCAGTTCTTC. Amino acids: CASSQDHTSGFWNEQFF. The chain has TRBV4-3 and TRBJ2-1; 9 positions match TRBD2. Germline values: CDR1 LGHNA, CDR2 YSLEER. V lost 0 bases and J lost 7; bases outside the gene matches: 10. There are 17 residues in the CDR3.

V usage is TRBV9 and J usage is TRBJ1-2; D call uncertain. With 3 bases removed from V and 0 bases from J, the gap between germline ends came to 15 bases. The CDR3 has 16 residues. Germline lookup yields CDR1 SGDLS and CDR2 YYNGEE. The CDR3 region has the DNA TGTGCCAGCAGCGCCCAACCGGGGAGGGCTAACTATGGCTACACCTTC. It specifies CASSAQPGRANYGYTF.

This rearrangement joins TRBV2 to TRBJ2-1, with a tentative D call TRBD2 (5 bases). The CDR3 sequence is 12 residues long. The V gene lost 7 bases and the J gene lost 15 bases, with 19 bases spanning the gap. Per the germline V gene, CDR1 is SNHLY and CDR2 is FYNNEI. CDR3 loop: CASIGIGVVLFF. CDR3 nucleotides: TGTGCCAGCATTGGGATCGGGGTAGTTCTGTTCTTC.

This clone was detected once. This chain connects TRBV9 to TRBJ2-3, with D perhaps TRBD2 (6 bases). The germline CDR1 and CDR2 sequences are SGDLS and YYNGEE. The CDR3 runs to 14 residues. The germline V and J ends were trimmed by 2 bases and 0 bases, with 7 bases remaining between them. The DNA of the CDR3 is TGTGCCAGCAGCGTGCGGGGAAGCACAGATACGCAGTATTTT. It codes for CASSVRGSTDTQYF.

CDR3 sequence (DNA): TGTGCCAGCAGTTCCAGAGGGGCCGGGGAGCTGTTTTTT. This gives the protein CASSSRGAGELFF. This chain joins TRBV6-5 and TRBJ2-2; D may correspond to TRBD1 or TRBD2 (5 bases each). The CDR3 is 13 residues long. CDR1 is MNHEY, CDR2 SVGAGI, per germline. Trimming cost V 4 bases and J 6 bases, with 9 bases left between them.

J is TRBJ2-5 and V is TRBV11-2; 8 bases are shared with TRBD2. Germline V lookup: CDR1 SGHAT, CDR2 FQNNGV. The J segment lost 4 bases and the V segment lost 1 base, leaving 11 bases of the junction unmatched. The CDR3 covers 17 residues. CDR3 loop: CASSLGGRSGAGETQYF. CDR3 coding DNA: TGTGCCAGCAGCTTAGGCGGGAGGAGCGGGGCGGGAGAGACCCAGTACTTC.

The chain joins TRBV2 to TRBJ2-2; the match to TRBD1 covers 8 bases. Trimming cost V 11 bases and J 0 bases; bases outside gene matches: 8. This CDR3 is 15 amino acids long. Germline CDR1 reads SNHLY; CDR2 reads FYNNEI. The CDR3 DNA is TGTGCCGGTCAAGCAGGGGGCGCGAACACCGGGGAGCTGTTTTTT. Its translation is CAGQAGGANTGELFF.

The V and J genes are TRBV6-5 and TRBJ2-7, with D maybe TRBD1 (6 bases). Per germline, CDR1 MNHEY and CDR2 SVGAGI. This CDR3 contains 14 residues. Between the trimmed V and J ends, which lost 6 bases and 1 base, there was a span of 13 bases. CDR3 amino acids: CASRTGGYSYEQYF. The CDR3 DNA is TGTGCCAGCAGGACAGGAGGATATTCCTACGAGCAGTACTTC.

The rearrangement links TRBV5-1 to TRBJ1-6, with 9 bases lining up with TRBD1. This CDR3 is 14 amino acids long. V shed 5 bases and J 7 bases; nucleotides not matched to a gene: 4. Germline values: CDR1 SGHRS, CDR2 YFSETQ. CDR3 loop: CASRRTGENSPLHF. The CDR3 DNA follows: TGCGCCAGCAGGAGGACAGGGGAAAATTCACCCCTCCACTTT.

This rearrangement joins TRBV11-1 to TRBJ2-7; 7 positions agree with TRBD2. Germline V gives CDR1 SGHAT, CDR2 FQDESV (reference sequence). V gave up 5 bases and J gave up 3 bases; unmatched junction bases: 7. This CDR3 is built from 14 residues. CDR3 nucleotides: TGTGCCAGCAGCAGGAGCGGGGCCAACTACGAGCAGTACTTC. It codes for CASSRSGANYEQYF.

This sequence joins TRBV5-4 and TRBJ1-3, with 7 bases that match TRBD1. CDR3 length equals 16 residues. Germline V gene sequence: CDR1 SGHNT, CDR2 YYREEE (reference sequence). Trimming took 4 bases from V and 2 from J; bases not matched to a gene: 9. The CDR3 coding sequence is TGTGCCAGCAGCCCTGAACAGGGGAGGACTGGAAACACCATATATTTT. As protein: CASSPEQGRTGNTIYF.